These T cell receptor beta chains were read from a single sample in a study of blood T cells in healthy people across ages. TCRdb independently ran MiXCR on the 5' RACE reads; one entry per CDR3 protein. This sample yields some 760,000 distinct CDR3 sequences, of which around 25% are seen a single time; 9.4% belongs to the top ten. These data also formed part of another study, on T cells of mothers and their children.

Sequencing was done on a sample of blood. All receptors come from a boy aged 5-17 years in good health. Each CDR3 is given with its conserved first and last residue. The D gene is left open where the match is weak. Clone size is not always given. Where it is, it says once, few, many or a class for expanded clones.

V gene: TRBV3-1; D gene: NA; J gene: TRBJ2-5; clone size: many; CDR3 DNA: TGTGCCAGCAGCCAGGGAGAGACCCAGTACTTC; CDR3 protein: CASSQGETQYF
V gene: TRBV29-1; D gene: NA; J gene: TRBJ1-4; clone size: NA; CDR3 DNA: TGCAGCGTTGGGCAGGGTCCGAAAAAACTGTTTTTT; CDR3 protein: CSVGQGPKKLFF
V gene: TRBV7-3; D gene: TRBD2; J gene: TRBJ2-5; clone size: NA; CDR3 DNA: TGTGCCGGCAGCTTGAGCGGGATCGGAGAGACCCAGTACTTC; CDR3 protein: CAGSLSGIGETQYF
V gene: TRBV13; D gene: TRBD2; J gene: TRBJ2-7; clone size: NA; CDR3 DNA: TGTGCCAGCAGCAGACTAGCGGGGCCCCGGGAGCAGTACTTC; CDR3 protein: CASSRLAGPREQYF
V gene: TRBV7-9; D gene: TRBD1; J gene: TRBJ2-6; clone size: NA; CDR3 DNA: TGTGCCAGCAGCTTCGAGACAGGGTTTGGGTCTGGGGCCAACGTCCTGACTTTC; CDR3 protein: CASSFETGFGSGANVLTF
V gene: TRBV21-1; D gene: NA; J gene: TRBJ2-1; clone size: few; CDR3 DNA: TGTGCCAGCATTGGACAGCCCTCCTACAATGAGCAGTTCTTC; CDR3 protein: CASIGQPSYNEQFF
V gene: TRBV6-5; D gene: NA; J gene: TRBJ2-7; clone size: NA; CDR3 DNA: TGTGCCAGCAGCACTAGGGATTATTCCTACGAGCAGTACTTC; CDR3 protein: CASSTRDYSYEQYF
V gene: TRBV3-1; D gene: NA; J gene: TRBJ2-5; clone size: NA; CDR3 DNA: TGTGCCAGCAGCCAAGCAAAAAAAGAGACCCAGTACTTC; CDR3 protein: CASSQAKKETQYF
V gene: TRBV2; D gene: NA; J gene: TRBJ2-6; clone size: few; CDR3 DNA: TGTGCCAGCAGCGCCCGAGGGGCCAACGTCCTGACTTTC; CDR3 protein: CASSARGANVLTF
V gene: TRBV5-1; D gene: NA; J gene: TRBJ2-3; clone size: few; CDR3 DNA: TGCGCCAGCAGCTGGGGTGACAGGCCTTTGGCCACGCAGTATTTT; CDR3 protein: CASSWGDRPLATQYF
V gene: TRBV6-5; D gene: NA; J gene: TRBJ2-1; clone size: few; CDR3 DNA: TGTGCCAGCAGTACAGTGGCAGGGTACAATGAGCAGTTCTTC; CDR3 protein: CASSTVAGYNEQFF
V gene: TRBV20-1; D gene: TRBD1; J gene: TRBJ1-2; clone size: NA; CDR3 DNA: TGCAGTGCTAGAGGTTTGACAGGGTCTAACTATGGCCACACCTTC; CDR3 protein: CSARGLTGSNYGHTF
V gene: TRBV15; D gene: NA; J gene: TRBJ1-5; clone size: NA; CDR3 DNA: TGTGCCACCAGCGGCGAGGGGGGCACCTATCAGCCCCAGCATTTT; CDR3 protein: CATSGEGGTYQPQHF
V gene: TRBV20-1; D gene: TRBD2; J gene: TRBJ2-1; clone size: NA; CDR3 DNA: TGCAGTGCTAGAGACCCGACTAGCGCCTACAATGAGCAGTTCTTC; CDR3 protein: CSARDPTSAYNEQFF
V gene: TRBV4-1; D gene: TRBD2; J gene: TRBJ2-1; clone size: NA; CDR3 DNA: TGCGCCAGCAGCCAAGATCAAAATAGCGGGATATACAATGAGCAGTTCTTC; CDR3 protein: CASSQDQNSGIYNEQFF
V gene: TRBV7-2; D gene: NA; J gene: TRBJ2-5; clone size: NA; CDR3 DNA: TGTGCCAGCAGCTTAGACAGCCCGGGGACCCAGTACTTC; CDR3 protein: CASSLDSPGTQYF
V gene: TRBV15; D gene: NA; J gene: TRBJ1-2; clone size: few; CDR3 DNA: TGTGCCACCAGCAGAGATCGCAGGGCCAACTATGGCTACACCTTC; CDR3 protein: CATSRDRRANYGYTF
V gene: TRBV7-9; D gene: NA; J gene: TRBJ1-2; clone size: once; CDR3 DNA: TGTGCCAGCAGCAGAAGCGGGGCGCCTAACTATGGCTACACCTTC; CDR3 protein: CASSRSGAPNYGYTF
V gene: TRBV12-3/TRBV12-4; D gene: NA; J gene: TRBJ2-3; clone size: few; CDR3 DNA: TGTGCCAGCACTAGCCGGGATACGCAGTATTTT; CDR3 protein: CASTSRDTQYF
V gene: TRBV12-3/TRBV12-4; D gene: NA; J gene: TRBJ2-1; clone size: NA; CDR3 DNA: TGTGCCAGCAGGTCCTTGGCGAGAGAGCAGTTCTTC; CDR3 protein: CASRSLAREQFF
V gene: TRBV11-3; D gene: TRBD1; J gene: TRBJ2-5; clone size: NA; CDR3 DNA: TGTGCCAGCAGCCCGGGACAGGGGTGGGACGAAGAGACCCAGTACTTC; CDR3 protein: CASSPGQGWDEETQYF
V gene: TRBV7-9; D gene: TRBD1; J gene: TRBJ2-3; clone size: few; CDR3 DNA: TGTGCCAGCAGCCCCGCAGGGGGCGGAACAGATACGCAGTATTTT; CDR3 protein: CASSPAGGGTDTQYF
V gene: TRBV28; D gene: TRBD2; J gene: TRBJ2-1; clone size: NA; CDR3 DNA: TGTGCCAGCAGTTCCGGAGGGCTAGCGGGAGGGTTAAATGAGCAGTTCTTC; CDR3 protein: CASSSGGLAGGLNEQFF
V gene: TRBV24-1; D gene: TRBD1; J gene: TRBJ2-3; clone size: NA; CDR3 DNA: TGTGCCACCAGCCAGGGGGCGGGAGATACGCAGTATTTT; CDR3 protein: CATSQGAGDTQYF
V gene: TRBV3-1; D gene: TRBD1; J gene: TRBJ2-1; clone size: once; CDR3 DNA: TGTGCCAGCAGCCAAAGACCCTGGACAGGGCCTGGGGAGCAGTTCTTC; CDR3 protein: CASSQRPWTGPGEQFF
V gene: TRBV5-1; D gene: TRBD1; J gene: TRBJ2-2; clone size: NA; CDR3 DNA: TGCGCCAGCAGCTGGACAGGGGGCTCGGGCACCGGGGAGCTGTTTTTT; CDR3 protein: CASSWTGGSGTGELFF
V gene: TRBV6-5; D gene: NA; J gene: TRBJ2-5; clone size: NA; CDR3 DNA: TGTGCCAGCAGTTACGTGGGGGGAGGTGAGACCCAGTACTTC; CDR3 protein: CASSYVGGGETQYF
V gene: TRBV29-1; D gene: NA; J gene: TRBJ1-1; clone size: once; CDR3 DNA: TGCAGCGTTAGTATGAACACTGAAGCTTTCTTT; CDR3 protein: CSVSMNTEAFF
V gene: TRBV28; D gene: NA; J gene: TRBJ2-1; clone size: few; CDR3 DNA: TGTGCCAGCAGGGCGGACGGGGGGCCCCTAGCCTACAATGAGCAGTTCTTC; CDR3 protein: CASRADGGPLAYNEQFF
V gene: TRBV12-3/TRBV12-4; D gene: NA; J gene: TRBJ2-5; clone size: NA; CDR3 DNA: TGTGCCAGCAGACCCCCAGGGATCAGCGAGACCCAGTACTTC; CDR3 protein: CASRPPGISETQYF
V gene: TRBV4-1; D gene: NA; J gene: TRBJ2-1; clone size: NA; CDR3 DNA: TGCGCCAGCAGCCAAGGTCCCCTAGCTACTGAGCAGTTCTTC; CDR3 protein: CASSQGPLATEQFF
V gene: TRBV12-3/TRBV12-4; D gene: TRBD1; J gene: TRBJ2-7; clone size: NA; CDR3 DNA: TGTGCCACCACTCGTCTCTCAGGGGGTTACGGGCAGTACTTC; CDR3 protein: CATTRLSGGYGQYF
V gene: TRBV20-1; D gene: NA; J gene: TRBJ2-1; clone size: NA; CDR3 DNA: TGCAGAGCGGACAGTTACAATGAGCAGTTCTTC; CDR3 protein: CRADSYNEQFF
V gene: TRBV5-1; D gene: NA; J gene: TRBJ1-1; clone size: few; CDR3 DNA: TGCGCCAGCAGCTTGGAGGAGGCAGGGATGAACACTGAAGCTTTCTTT; CDR3 protein: CASSLEEAGMNTEAFF
V gene: TRBV29-1; D gene: NA; J gene: TRBJ2-7; clone size: few; CDR3 DNA: TGCAGCGTTGGACGGGTCTCCTCCTACGAGCAGTACTTC; CDR3 protein: CSVGRVSSYEQYF
V gene: TRBV27; D gene: TRBD1; J gene: TRBJ1-2; clone size: NA; CDR3 DNA: TGTGCCAGCAGTTCCAAAATCCGACAGGGGGCCTACACCTTC; CDR3 protein: CASSSKIRQGAYTF
V gene: TRBV27; D gene: NA; J gene: TRBJ2-5; clone size: few; CDR3 DNA: TGTGCCAGCAGTTTAAATTTAGAGGAGACCCAGTACTTC; CDR3 protein: CASSLNLEETQYF
V gene: TRBV20-1; D gene: NA; J gene: TRBJ2-7; clone size: few; CDR3 DNA: TGCAGTGCTAGTACGGGGCATGAGAGCTCCTACGAGCAGTACTTC; CDR3 protein: CSASTGHESSYEQYF
V gene: TRBV7-3; D gene: TRBD2; J gene: TRBJ2-1; clone size: NA; CDR3 DNA: TGTGCCAGCAGCCCCACTAGCGGGAGGCCCTATGAGCAGTTCTTC; CDR3 protein: CASSPTSGRPYEQFF
V gene: TRBV19; D gene: TRBD1; J gene: TRBJ2-5; clone size: NA; CDR3 DNA: TGTGCCAGTAGTAACCAGGGGGTAGATGAGACCCAGTACTTC; CDR3 protein: CASSNQGVDETQYF
V gene: TRBV4-3; D gene: TRBD2; J gene: TRBJ2-7; clone size: once; CDR3 DNA: TGCGCCAGCAGCCAAGGACTAGCGGGTCATCGGTTCTTC; CDR3 protein: CASSQGLAGHRFF
V gene: TRBV7-3; D gene: NA; J gene: TRBJ1-1; clone size: NA; CDR3 DNA: TGTGCCAGCAGCTTATCCAGGGGATCTGAAGCTTTCTTT; CDR3 protein: CASSLSRGSEAFF
V gene: TRBV27; D gene: TRBD2; J gene: TRBJ2-2; clone size: few; CDR3 DNA: TGTGCCAGCAGTTCGGCGGGGGGTAGGACCGGGGAGCTGTTTTTT; CDR3 protein: CASSSAGGRTGELFF
V gene: TRBV7-2; D gene: TRBD2; J gene: TRBJ2-3; clone size: few; CDR3 DNA: TGTGCCAGCAGCTCTCAGGTAGCGGGGCCCTCAGATACGCAGTATTTT; CDR3 protein: CASSSQVAGPSDTQYF
V gene: TRBV29-1; D gene: NA; J gene: TRBJ2-7; clone size: few; CDR3 DNA: TGCAGCGTTGAAGAAGCTCGGAGCTCCTACGAGCAGTACTTC; CDR3 protein: CSVEEARSSYEQYF
V gene: TRBV7-2; D gene: NA; J gene: TRBJ1-5; clone size: NA; CDR3 DNA: TGTGCCAGCAGCTTAGTGTCCAGGATCGGAGGCAATCAGCCCCAGCATTTT; CDR3 protein: CASSLVSRIGGNQPQHF
V gene: TRBV6-2/TRBV6-3; D gene: NA; J gene: TRBJ2-1; clone size: few; CDR3 DNA: TGTGCCAGCAGTCCCCTGGGCGGTCCCTACAATGAGCAGTTCTTC; CDR3 protein: CASSPLGGPYNEQFF
V gene: TRBV4-2; D gene: TRBD2; J gene: TRBJ2-3; clone size: NA; CDR3 DNA: TGTGCCAGCAGCCAGCTACTAGCGGGGGGCGGCACAGATACGCAGTATTTT; CDR3 protein: CASSQLLAGGGTDTQYF
V gene: TRBV5-1; D gene: NA; J gene: TRBJ1-4; clone size: NA; CDR3 DNA: TGCGCCAGCAGAGGCAGTTTGGGCGAAAAACTGTTTTTT; CDR3 protein: CASRGSLGEKLFF
V gene: TRBV5-1; D gene: NA; J gene: TRBJ1-4; clone size: few; CDR3 DNA: TGCGCCAGCAGCCCTGGAGGGGCAGAGGAAAAACTGTTTTTT; CDR3 protein: CASSPGGAEEKLFF
V gene: TRBV5-1; D gene: NA; J gene: TRBJ2-5; clone size: NA; CDR3 DNA: TGCGCCAGCAGCGACGGTTACCAAGAGACCCAGTACTTC; CDR3 protein: CASSDGYQETQYF
V gene: TRBV7-2; D gene: NA; J gene: TRBJ1-2; clone size: NA; CDR3 DNA: TGTGCCAGCAGCCCTCGGGGAGGCAACGGCTACACCTTC; CDR3 protein: CASSPRGGNGYTF